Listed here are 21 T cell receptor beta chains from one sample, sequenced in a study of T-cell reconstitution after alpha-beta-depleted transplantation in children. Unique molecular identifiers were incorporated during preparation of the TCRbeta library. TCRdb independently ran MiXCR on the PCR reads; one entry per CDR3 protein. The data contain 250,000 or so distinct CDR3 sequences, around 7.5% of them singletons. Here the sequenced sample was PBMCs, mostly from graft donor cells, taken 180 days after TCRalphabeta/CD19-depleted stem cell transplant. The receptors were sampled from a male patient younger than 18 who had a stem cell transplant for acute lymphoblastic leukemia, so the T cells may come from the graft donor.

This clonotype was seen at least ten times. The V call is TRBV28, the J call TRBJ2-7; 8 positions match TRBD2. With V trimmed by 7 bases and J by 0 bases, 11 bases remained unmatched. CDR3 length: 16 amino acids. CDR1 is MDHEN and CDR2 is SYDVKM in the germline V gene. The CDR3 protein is CASITASGLASYEQYF. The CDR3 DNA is TGTGCCAGCATCACCGCGTCCGGACTAGCCTCCTACGAGCAGTACTTC.

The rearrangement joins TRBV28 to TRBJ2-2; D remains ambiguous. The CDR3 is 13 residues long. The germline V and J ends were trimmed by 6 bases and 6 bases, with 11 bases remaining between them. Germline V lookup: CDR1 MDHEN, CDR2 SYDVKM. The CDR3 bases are TGTGCCAGCAGACTGATCTATTCCGGGGAGCTGTTTTTT. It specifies CASRLIYSGELFF.

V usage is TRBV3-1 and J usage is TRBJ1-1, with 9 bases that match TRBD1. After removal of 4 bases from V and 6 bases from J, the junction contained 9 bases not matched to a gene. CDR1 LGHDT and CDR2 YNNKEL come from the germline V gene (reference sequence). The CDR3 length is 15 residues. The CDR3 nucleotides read TGTGCCAGCAGCCCCCCGGGACAGGGAGGAGCTGAAGCTTTCTTT. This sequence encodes CASSPPGQGGAEAFF.

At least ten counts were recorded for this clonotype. As DNA, the CDR3 is TGTGCCATCAGCCAAGGGGAGGGTAGTGCGGAGACCCAGTACTTC. This sequence encodes CAISQGEGSAETQYF. V is TRBV10-3 and J is TRBJ2-5; 7 positions match TRBD2. Germline lookup yields CDR1 ENHRY and CDR2 SYGVKD. With V trimmed by 6 bases and J by 5 bases, 12 bases remained unmatched. CDR3 length: 15 residues.

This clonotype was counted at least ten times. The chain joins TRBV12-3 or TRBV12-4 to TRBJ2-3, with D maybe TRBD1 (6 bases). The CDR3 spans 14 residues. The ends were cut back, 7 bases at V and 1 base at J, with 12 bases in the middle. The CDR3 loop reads CASIRGGGTDTQYF. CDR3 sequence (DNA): TGTGCCAGCATCAGGGGTGGGGGCACAGATACGCAGTATTTT.

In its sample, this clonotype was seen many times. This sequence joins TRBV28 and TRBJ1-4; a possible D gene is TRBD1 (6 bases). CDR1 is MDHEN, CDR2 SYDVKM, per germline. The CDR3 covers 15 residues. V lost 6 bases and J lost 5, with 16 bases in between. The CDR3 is CASSAQTRGNEKLFF. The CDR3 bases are TGTGCCAGCAGCGCCCAGACAAGGGGGAATGAAAAACTGTTTTTT.

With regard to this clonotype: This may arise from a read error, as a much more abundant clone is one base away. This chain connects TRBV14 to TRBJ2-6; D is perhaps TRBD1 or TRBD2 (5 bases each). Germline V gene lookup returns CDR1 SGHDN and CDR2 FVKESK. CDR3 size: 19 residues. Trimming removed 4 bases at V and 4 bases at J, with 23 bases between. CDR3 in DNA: TGTGCCAGCAGCCGAGTTGCAGGGACGGAGGCCGGCGGGGCCAACGTCCTGACTTTC. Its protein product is CASSRVAGTEAGGANVLTF.

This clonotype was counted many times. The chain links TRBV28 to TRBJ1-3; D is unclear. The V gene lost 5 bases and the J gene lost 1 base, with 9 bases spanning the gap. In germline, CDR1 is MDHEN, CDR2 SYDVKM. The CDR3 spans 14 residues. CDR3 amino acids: CASSEAGSGNTIYF. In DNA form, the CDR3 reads TGTGCCAGCAGTGAAGCGGGTTCTGGAAACACCATATATTTT.

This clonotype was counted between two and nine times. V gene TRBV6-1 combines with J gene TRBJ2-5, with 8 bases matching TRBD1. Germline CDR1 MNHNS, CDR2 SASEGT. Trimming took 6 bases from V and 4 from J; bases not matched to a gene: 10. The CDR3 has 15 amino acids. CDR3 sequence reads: CASSLLKTGAETQYF. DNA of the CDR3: TGTGCCAGCAGCCTTCTCAAGACAGGGGCAGAGACCCAGTACTTC.

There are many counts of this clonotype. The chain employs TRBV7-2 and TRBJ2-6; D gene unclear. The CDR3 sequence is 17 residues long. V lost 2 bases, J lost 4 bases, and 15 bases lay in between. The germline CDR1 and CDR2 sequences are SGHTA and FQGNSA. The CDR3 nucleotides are TGTGCCAGCAGCTTAAGGGCTTCCTTGGCAGGGGCCAACGTCCTGACTTTC. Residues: CASSLRASLAGANVLTF.

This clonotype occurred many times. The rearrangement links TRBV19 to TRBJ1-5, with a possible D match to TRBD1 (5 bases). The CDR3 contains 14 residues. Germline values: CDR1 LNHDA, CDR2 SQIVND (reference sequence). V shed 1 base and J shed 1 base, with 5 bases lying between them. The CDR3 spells CASSIAGSNQPQHF. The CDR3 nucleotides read TGTGCCAGTAGTATAGCAGGGAGCAATCAGCCCCAGCATTTT.

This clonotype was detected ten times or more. CDR3 sequence (DNA): TGTGCCAGCACGGAGGGGGCTCACCCGTTTAGCACAGATACGCAGTATTTT. It specifies CASTEGAHPFSTDTQYF. V usage is TRBV6-1 and J usage is TRBJ2-3, with a possible D match to TRBD1 (7 bases). V was shortened by 7 bases and J by 0 bases, with 20 bases between the two germline ends. This CDR3 is built from 17 residues. Germline CDR1 and CDR2: MNHNS and SASEGT.

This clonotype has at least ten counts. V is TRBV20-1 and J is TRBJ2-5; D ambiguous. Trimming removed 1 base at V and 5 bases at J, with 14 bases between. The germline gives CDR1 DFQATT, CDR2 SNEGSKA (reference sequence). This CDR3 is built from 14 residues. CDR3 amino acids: CSARGTLPRETQYF. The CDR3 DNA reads TGCAGTGCTAGAGGCACCCTTCCTAGGGAGACCCAGTACTTC.

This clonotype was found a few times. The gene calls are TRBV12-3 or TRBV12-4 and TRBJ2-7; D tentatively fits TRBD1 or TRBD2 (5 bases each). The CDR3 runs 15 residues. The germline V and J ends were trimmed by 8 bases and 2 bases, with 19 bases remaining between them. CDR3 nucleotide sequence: TGTGCCAGCGGTCGTCGAGGACGGGACCCCTACGAGCAGTACTTC. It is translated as CASGRRGRDPYEQYF.

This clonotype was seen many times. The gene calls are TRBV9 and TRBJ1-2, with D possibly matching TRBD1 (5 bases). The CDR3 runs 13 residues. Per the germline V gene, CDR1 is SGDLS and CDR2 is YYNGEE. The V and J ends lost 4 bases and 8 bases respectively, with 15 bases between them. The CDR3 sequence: CASSQNGGSGYTF. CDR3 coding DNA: TGTGCCAGCAGCCAGAATGGGGGGTCAGGCTACACCTTC.

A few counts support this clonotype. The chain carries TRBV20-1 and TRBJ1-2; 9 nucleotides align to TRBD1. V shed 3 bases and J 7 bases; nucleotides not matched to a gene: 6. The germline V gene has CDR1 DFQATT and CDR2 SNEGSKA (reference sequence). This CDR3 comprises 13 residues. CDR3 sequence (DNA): TGCAGTGCTAGGGGACAGGGTATAGGTGGCTACACCTTC. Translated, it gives CSARGQGIGGYTF.

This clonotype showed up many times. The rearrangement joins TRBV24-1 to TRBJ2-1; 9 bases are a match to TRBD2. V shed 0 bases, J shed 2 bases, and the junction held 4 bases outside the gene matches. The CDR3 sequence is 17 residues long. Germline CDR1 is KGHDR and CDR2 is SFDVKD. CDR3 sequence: CATSDLGREGTYNEQFF. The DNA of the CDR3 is TGTGCCACCAGTGATTTGGGGCGGGAGGGAACCTACAATGAGCAGTTCTTC.

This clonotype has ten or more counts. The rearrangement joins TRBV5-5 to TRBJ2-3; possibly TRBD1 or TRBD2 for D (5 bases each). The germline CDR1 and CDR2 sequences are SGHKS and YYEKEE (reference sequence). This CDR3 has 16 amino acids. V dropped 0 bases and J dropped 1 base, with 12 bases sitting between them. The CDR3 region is CASSLEGRGRTDTQYF. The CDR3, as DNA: TGTGCCAGCAGCTTGGAAGGTCGGGGCCGCACAGATACGCAGTATTTT.

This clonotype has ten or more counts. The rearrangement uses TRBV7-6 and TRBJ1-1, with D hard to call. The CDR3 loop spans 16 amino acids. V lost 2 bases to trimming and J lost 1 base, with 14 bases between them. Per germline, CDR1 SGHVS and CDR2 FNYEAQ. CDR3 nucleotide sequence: TGTGCCAGCAGCTTAAAACCGCCGAGCGGGAACACTGAAGCTTTCTTT. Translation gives CASSLKPPSGNTEAFF.

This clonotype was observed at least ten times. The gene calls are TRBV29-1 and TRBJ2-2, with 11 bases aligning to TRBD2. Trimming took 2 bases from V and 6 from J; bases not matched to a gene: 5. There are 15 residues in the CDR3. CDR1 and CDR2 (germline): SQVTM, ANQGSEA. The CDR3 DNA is TGCAGCGTTGAATTACTAGCGGGAGTGGCCGGGGAGCTGTTTTTT. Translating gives CSVELLAGVAGELFF.

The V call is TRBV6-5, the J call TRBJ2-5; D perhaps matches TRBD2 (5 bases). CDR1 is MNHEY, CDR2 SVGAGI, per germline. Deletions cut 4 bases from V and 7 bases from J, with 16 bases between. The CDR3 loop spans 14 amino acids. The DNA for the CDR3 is TGTGCCAGCAGTTCCGCGCCCGGGGTTGTGACCCAGTACTTC. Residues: CASSSAPGVVTQYF.